This TCR beta chain was profiled in a study of Graves' ophthalmopathy and Graves' hyperthyroidism. Study results and caveats: Ophthalmopathy progression predictions by the model showed approximately 79% specificity and about 68% sensitivity.

Using RNA transcripts, the TCR beta CDR3 regions were amplified. HTBI primers served in a first-round RT-PCR, which a second-round multiplex PCR followed. TCRdb independently ran MiXCR on the multiplex PCR reads; one entry per CDR3 protein. The table shows some 380,000 distinct CDR3 sequences, with about 16% occurring only once. PBMCs were isolated from a roughly 9.3 ml sample of fresh peripheral blood. The CDR3 sequence is 16 residues long. After removal of 0 bases from V and 5 bases from J, the junction contained 7 bases not matched to a gene. CDR1 is SGHTA, CDR2 FQGNSA, per germline. This clonotype came up many times. Its specificity is not known.

The chain employs TRBV7-2 and TRBJ2-7; TRBD1 aligns across 10 bases. The TCR originated in a woman under 30 with stable Graves' hyperthyroidism. Material for sequencing was peripheral blood. Written as DNA, the CDR3 is TGTGCCAGCAGCTTAGCATCGTCGACAGGGGGCAACGAGCAGTACTTC. Its protein is CASSLASSTGGNEQYF.